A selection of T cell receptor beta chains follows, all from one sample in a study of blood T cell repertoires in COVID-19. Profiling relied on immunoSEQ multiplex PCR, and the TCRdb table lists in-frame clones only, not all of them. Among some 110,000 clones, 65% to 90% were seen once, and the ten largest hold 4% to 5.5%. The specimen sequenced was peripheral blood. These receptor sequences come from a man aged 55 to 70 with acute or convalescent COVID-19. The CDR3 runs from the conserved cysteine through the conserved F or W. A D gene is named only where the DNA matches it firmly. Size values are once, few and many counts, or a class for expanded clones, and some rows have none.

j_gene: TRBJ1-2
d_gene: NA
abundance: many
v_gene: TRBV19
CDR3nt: TGTGCCAGTAGGCCGTGGAGGGGCCCCGTTATTGGCTACACCTTC
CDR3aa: CASRPWRGPVIGYTF

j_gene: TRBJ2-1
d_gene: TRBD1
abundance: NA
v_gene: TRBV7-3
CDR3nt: TGTGCCAGCAGCCCGACCCGGGACAGTGTCAATGAGCAGTTCTTC
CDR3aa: CASSPTRDSVNEQFF

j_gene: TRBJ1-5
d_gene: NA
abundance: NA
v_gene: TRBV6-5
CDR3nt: TGTGCCAGCGAGCCGGTATCAAATCAGCCCCAGCATTTT
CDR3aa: CASEPVSNQPQHF

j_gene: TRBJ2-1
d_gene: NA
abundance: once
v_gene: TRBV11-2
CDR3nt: TGTGCCAGCAGCTTAGAGTTGGGGGGCTCCTACAATGAGCAGTTCTTC
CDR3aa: CASSLELGGSYNEQFF

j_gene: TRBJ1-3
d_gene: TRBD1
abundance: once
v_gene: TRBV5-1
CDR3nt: TGCGCCAGCAGCACAGGACAGGGTGGCGACACCATATATTTT
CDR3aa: CASSTGQGGDTIYF

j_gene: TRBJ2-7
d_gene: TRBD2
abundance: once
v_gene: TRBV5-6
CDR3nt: TGTGCCAGCAGCCGCCAACTAGCGGACTCCTACGAGCAGTACTTC
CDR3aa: CASSRQLADSYEQYF

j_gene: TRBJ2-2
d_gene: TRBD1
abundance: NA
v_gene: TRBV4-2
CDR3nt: TGTGCCAGTAGGGGGCTCGCGAACACCGGGGAGCTGTTTTTT
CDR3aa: CASRGLANTGELFF

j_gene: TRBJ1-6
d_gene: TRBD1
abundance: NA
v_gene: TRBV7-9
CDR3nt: TGTGCCAGCAGCCCCTCAGGGGGCAGGAAGGATTCACCCCTCCACTTT
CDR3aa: CASSPSGGRKDSPLHF

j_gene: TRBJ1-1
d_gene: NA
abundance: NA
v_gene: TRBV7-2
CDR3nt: TGTGCCAGCAGCCTGGAGGGGAGCACTGAAGCTTTTTTT
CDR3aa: CASSLEGSTEAFF

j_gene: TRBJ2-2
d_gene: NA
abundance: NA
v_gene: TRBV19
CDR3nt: TGTGCCAGTACGACAGGTCCTAACACCGGGGAGCTGTTTTTT
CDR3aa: CASTTGPNTGELFF

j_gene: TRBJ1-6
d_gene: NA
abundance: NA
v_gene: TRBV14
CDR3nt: TGTGCCAGCAGCCCGAGAAATAATTCACCCCTCCACTTT
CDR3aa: CASSPRNNSPLHF

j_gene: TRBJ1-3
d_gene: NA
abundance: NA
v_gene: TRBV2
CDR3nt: TGTGCCAGCAGGGGGGACATTGGAAACACCATATATTTT
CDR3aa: CASRGDIGNTIYF

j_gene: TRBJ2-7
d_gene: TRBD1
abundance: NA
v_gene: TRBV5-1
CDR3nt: TGCGCCAGCAGCTTAGACAGGGCCTACGAGCAGTACTTC
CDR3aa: CASSLDRAYEQYF

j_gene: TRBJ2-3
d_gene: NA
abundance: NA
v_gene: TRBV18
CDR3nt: TGTGCCAGCTCACCCCGACAGCTCACAGATACGCAGTATTTT
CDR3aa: CASSPRQLTDTQYF

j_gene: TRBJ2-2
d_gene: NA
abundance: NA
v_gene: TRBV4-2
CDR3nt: TGTGCCAGCAGCCAAGCTCGCGGCGGGTGGACGGCCGGGGAGCTGTTTTTT
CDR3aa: CASSQARGGWTAGELFF

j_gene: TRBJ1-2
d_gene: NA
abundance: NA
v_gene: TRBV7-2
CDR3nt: TGTGCCAGCAGCCGGTGGGAAACCGGGACACCTTTAAGAGATGGCTACACCTTC
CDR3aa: CASSRWETGTPLRDGYTF

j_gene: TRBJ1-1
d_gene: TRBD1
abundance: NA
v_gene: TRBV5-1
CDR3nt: TGCGCCAGCAGCGATGGACAGGGTATTTTGGTGAACACTGAAGCTTTCTTT
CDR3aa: CASSDGQGILVNTEAFF

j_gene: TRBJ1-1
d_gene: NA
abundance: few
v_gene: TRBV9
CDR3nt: TGTGCCAGCAGCCCTGGAGGGTTTGGCACTGAAGCTTTCTTT
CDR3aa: CASSPGGFGTEAFF

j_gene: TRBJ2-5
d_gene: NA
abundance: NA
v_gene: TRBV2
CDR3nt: TGTGCCAGCAGTGTTGGGGGGTCTCGGCCCCAGTACTTC
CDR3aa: CASSVGGSRPQYF

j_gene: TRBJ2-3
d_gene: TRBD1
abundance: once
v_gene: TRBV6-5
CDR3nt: TGTGCCAGCAGTTATGGGACAGGGGCCCGCACAGATACGCAGTATTTT
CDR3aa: CASSYGTGARTDTQYF

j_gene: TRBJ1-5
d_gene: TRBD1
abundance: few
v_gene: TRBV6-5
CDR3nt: TGTGCCAGCACCGACAGGGCTGGCAATCAGCCCCAGCATTTT
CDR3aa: CASTDRAGNQPQHF

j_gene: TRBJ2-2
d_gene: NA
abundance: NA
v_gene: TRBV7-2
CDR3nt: TGTGCCAGCAGCTTGGACTATCCCGGGGAGCTGTTTTTT
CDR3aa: CASSLDYPGELFF

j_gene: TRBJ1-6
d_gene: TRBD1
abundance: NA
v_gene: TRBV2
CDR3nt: TGTGCCAGCAGTGAGACAGGGGTGAGTTCACCCCTCCACTTT
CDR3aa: CASSETGVSSPLHF

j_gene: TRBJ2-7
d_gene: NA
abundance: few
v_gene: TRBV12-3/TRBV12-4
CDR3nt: TGTGCCAGCAGTTTTGGGGCCTCCTACGAGCAGTACTTC
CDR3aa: CASSFGASYEQYF

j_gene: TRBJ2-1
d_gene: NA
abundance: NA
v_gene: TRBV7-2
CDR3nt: TGTGCCAGCAGCCCGGGTGGGCGGGAAAATGAGCAGTTCTTC
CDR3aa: CASSPGGRENEQFF

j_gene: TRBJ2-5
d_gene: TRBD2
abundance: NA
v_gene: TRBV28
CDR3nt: TGTGCCAGCAGTCTCCCGGCTAGCGGGGGATCTGGGAAGACCCAGTACTTC
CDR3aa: CASSLPASGGSGKTQYF

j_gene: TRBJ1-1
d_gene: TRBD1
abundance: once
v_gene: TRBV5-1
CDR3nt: TGCGCCAGCAGCTTGGATGGACAGGCGAACACTGAAGCTTTCTTT
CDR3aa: CASSLDGQANTEAFF

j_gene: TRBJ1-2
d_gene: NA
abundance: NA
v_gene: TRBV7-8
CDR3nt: TGTGCCAGCAGCTTAGGGACAGACAACTATGGCTACACCTTC
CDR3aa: CASSLGTDNYGYTF

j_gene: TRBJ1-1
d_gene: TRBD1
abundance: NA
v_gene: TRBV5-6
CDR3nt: TGTGCCAGCAGTCGGGACAGGAACACTGAAGCTTTCTTT
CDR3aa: CASSRDRNTEAFF

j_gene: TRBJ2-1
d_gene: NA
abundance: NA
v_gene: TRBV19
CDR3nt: TGTGCCAGTAGTAGGAGAGACAATGAGCAGTTCTTC
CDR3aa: CASSRRDNEQFF

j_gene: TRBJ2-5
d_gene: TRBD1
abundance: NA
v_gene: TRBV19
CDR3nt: TGTGCCAGCCGACAGGGGGTAGAGACCCAGTACTTC
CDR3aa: CASRQGVETQYF

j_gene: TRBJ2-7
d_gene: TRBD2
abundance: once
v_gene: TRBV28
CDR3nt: TGTGCCAGCAGTTTCGGGACTAGCGGGAGTATGGGTGGGCAGTACTTC
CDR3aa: CASSFGTSGSMGGQYF

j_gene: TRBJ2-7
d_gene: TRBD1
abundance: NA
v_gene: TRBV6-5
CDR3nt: TGTGCCAGCAGTCCGAGGACAGGGGGAGACTACGAGCAGTACTTC
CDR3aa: CASSPRTGGDYEQYF

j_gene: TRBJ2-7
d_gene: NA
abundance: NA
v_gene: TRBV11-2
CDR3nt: TGTGCCAGCAGCTTAGATCTCGCAGGGAGGGAGCAGTACTTC
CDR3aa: CASSLDLAGREQYF

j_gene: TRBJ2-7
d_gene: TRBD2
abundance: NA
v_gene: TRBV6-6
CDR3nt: TGTGCCAGCAGTCCTAGCGGATCCTACGAGCAGTACTTC
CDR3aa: CASSPSGSYEQYF

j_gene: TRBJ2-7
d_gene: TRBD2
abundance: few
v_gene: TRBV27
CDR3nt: TGTGCCAGCAGTCCCCGACTAGCGGGAGTCACCAGCTCCTACGAGCAGTACTTC
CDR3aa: CASSPRLAGVTSSYEQYF